A single T cell receptor (beta chain) is shown here with its context. Data came from immunoSEQ multiplex PCR; TCRdb stores just in-frame clones and leaves some out. Of thousands of clones in the sample, roughly 62% were seen once. The sample originates from a study of T cells in tumors after PD-1 blockade. Study summary: No patient had prior checkpoint blockade, systemic immunosuppression, or radiotherapy within 4 weeks.

The CDR3 runs to 14 residues. V was shortened by 4 bases and J by 0 bases, with 9 bases between the two germline ends. CDR1 is SNHLY and CDR2 is FYNNEI in the germline V gene. Time point reported: second of two post-therapy site-matched biopsies roughly two months apart. Before and after PD-1 blockade, biopsies were collected from the same primary tumor site. This material consisted of tumor tissue, taken after anti-PD-1 treatment. The sequence was obtained from a human donor with basal cell carcinoma. The chain employs TRBV2 and TRBJ1-2; no definite D call. The CDR3 DNA sequence: TGTGCCAGCAGTGTGACTTCCTCTAACTATGGCTACACCTTC. The encoded protein is CASSVTSSNYGYTF.